This TCR beta chain is from a study of blood T cell repertoires in COVID-19. This clone was detected only once. V dropped 7 bases and J dropped 1 base, with 11 bases sitting between them. The CDR3 covers 15 residues. Germline values: CDR1 SGHVS, CDR2 FNYEAQ. Using immunoSEQ multiplex PCR, the repertoire was profiled, and TCRdb retains in-frame clones only, with some absent. The sample has roughly 180,000 clones, approximately 87% seen once. The clonotype was recovered from a woman in her forties or fifties who had recovered from COVID-19. Source material: PBMCs or T cells enriched from blood (not recorded which). V and J are TRBV7-6 and TRBJ2-6; tentatively, D is TRBD1 (6 bases). The CDR3 loop is CASKQGLSGANVLTF. The CDR3 coding sequence is TGTGCCAGCAAACAGGGTCTATCTGGGGCCAACGTCCTGACTTTC.